This entry concerns a single TCR beta chain. In the study's own analysis: Amplification from reference gene primers served as the basis for estimated nucleated cell counts. Clones were read by immunoSEQ multiplex PCR, and TCRdb kept only the in-frame ones, dropping some. From that table come the V and J calls and clone size; the DNA was used to work out D and trimming. The data show 140,000 to 150,000 clones, about 88% seen once. This entry belongs to a study of blood T cell repertoires in COVID-19. The CDR3 length is 15 residues. Germline values: CDR1 SGHTA, CDR2 FQGNSA. V lost 3 bases to trimming and J lost 5 bases, with 14 bases between them.

This receptor was obtained from a human donor with acute or convalescent COVID-19. The donor label of this sample is uncertain. The chain has TRBV7-2 and TRBJ1-5; a weak D match, TRBD1 (5 bases). Source material: peripheral blood. The CDR3 protein is CASSFVLGVDQPQHF. The DNA for the CDR3 is TGTGCCAGCAGCTTTGTTTTAGGGGTCGATCAGCCCCAGCATTTT.